This entry features one TCR beta chain sequence. The target antigen is unknown. The data derive from a study of OX40 agonist ivuxolimab in advanced cancers. Study-wide background: The dose-escalation group included hepatocellular carcinoma, melanoma, renal cell carcinoma and head and neck cancer. Findings and limits, study-wide: Doses of 0.1 to 3.0 mg/kg were accompanied by clonal expansion of CD4+ and CD8+ blood T cells by week 6.

Trimming stripped 2 bases from V and 4 bases from J, with 17 bases between. CDR3 length: 15 amino acids. CDR1 GTSNPN and CDR2 SVGIG come from the germline V gene (reference sequence). Clones were sequenced by immunoSEQ multiplex PCR, and TCRdb holds only the in-frame ones, with some missing. The sample has approximately 19,000 clones; 70% to 90% are singletons. The chain joins TRBV30 to TRBJ1-1, with D unresolved. The source is an adult with an advanced solid tumor such as melanoma, head and neck, liver or kidney cancer. The sequencing here drew on CD4+ or CD8+ T cells sorted from blood, taken in a trial of the OX40 agonist ivuxolimab. The CDR3 sequence: CAWSPVDDLGTEAFF. CDR3 sequence (DNA): TGTGCCTGGAGTCCCGTAGATGACCTGGGCACTGAAGCTTTCTTT.